The 6 T cell receptor beta chains listed next were all sequenced from one sample in a study of T cell responses to AZD1222 COVID-19 vaccine. TCRdb's copy holds only in-frame clones and misses some; the assay was immunoSEQ multiplex PCR. Of some 39,000 clones detected, 90% appear once; the ten largest clones hold about 36%. This sample comprised peripheral blood, obtained 28 days after the second AZD1222 dose. The receptors derive from an adult who received the AZD1222 COVID-19 vaccine.

The chain uses TRBV30 and TRBJ2-4; TRBD2 aligns across 8 bases. From germline, CDR1 is GTSNPN and CDR2 SVGIG (reference sequence). This CDR3 spans 16 amino acids. V was pared by 0 bases and J by 2 bases, with 6 bases of the junction left unmatched. The CDR3 reads CAWSVTGGATKNIQYF. The CDR3 DNA sequence: TGTGCCTGGAGTGTAACCGGGGGGGCTACCAAAAACATTCAGTACTTC.

This chain connects TRBV10-1 to TRBJ1-1; TRBD1 agrees at 7 bases. From germline, CDR1 is WNHNN and CDR2 SYGVQD (reference sequence). Trimming at V came to 9 bases and at J to 4 bases, leaving 8 bases not matched to a gene. The length of the CDR3 is 13 residues. CDR3 protein: CASSVGGGTEAFF. Written as DNA, the CDR3 is TGCGCCAGTTCGGTAGGGGGCGGCACTGAAGCTTTCTTT.

The chain couples TRBV29-1 to TRBJ1-2, with 10 bases that match TRBD1. Trimming cost V 7 bases and J 5 bases; bases outside gene matches: 7. In germline, CDR1 is SQVTM, CDR2 ANQGSEA. This CDR3 has 13 residues. CDR3 loop: CSAGQGVLYGYTF. The CDR3 coding sequence is TGCAGCGCTGGACAGGGGGTTTTGTATGGCTACACCTTC.

The rearrangement links TRBV12-3 or TRBV12-4 to TRBJ1-2; TRBD1 matches 7 bases. This CDR3 is 12 amino acids long. Trimming at V came to 6 bases and at J to 6 bases, leaving 4 bases not matched to a gene. The CDR3 loop is CASRGTAHGYTF. The CDR3 coding sequence is TGTGCCAGCAGGGGGACAGCGCATGGCTACACCTTC.

V usage is TRBV27 and J usage is TRBJ1-1; the D gene is possibly TRBD1 (6 bases). Germline loops: CDR1 MNHEY, CDR2 SMNVEV (reference sequence). There are 16 residues in the CDR3. Trimming pared 0 bases from V and 5 bases from J, leaving 16 bases between. The CDR3 nucleotides are TGTGCCAGCAGTTTATCCCCAGTGGGGGCGAGGACTGAAGCTTTCTTT. It specifies CASSLSPVGARTEAFF.

This chain connects TRBV18 to TRBJ1-3, with D possibly matching TRBD1 (6 bases). There are 16 residues in the CDR3. Germline V CDR1 and CDR2: KGHSH, LQKENI. Trimming took off 1 base at V and 0 bases at J, with 10 bases between the two ends. CDR3 DNA sequence: TGTGCCAGCTCACCACGGGACAAGAGCTCTGGAAACACCATATATTTT. Translation: CASSPRDKSSGNTIYF.